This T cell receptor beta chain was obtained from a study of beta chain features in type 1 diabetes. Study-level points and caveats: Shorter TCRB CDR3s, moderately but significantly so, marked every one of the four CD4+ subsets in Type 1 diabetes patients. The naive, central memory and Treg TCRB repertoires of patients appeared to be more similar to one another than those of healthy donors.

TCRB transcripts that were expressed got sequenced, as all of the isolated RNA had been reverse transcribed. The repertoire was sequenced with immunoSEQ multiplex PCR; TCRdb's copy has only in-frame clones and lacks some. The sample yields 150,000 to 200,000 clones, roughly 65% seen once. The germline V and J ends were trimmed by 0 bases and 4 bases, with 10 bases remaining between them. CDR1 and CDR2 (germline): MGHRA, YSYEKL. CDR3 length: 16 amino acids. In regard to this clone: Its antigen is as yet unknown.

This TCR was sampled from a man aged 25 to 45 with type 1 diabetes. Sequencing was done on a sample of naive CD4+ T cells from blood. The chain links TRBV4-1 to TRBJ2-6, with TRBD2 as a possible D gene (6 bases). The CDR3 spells CASSQDIAAGANVLTF. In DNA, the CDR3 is TGCGCCAGCAGCCAAGATATAGCGGCAGGGGCCAACGTCCTGACTTTC.